A selection of T cell receptor beta chains follows, all from one sample in a study of identical twins. TCRdb ran MiXCR on the 5' RACE reads and lists one entry per CDR3 protein. Of about 890,000 distinct CDR3 sequences listed, approximately 13% were seen once; the top ten hold roughly 1.5%. These data were also reused for a study on yellow fever vaccine responses in identical twins.

Specimen: PBMCs. The source is a young woman in good health. The CDR3 runs from the conserved cysteine through the conserved F or W. The D gene is left open where the match is weak. A clone size is listed for some rows: how often the clone was seen (once, few, many), or a class if it is expanded.

j_call v_call clone_size d_call cdr3_aa cdr3_nt
TRBJ2-1 TRBV2 NA TRBD2 CASNYAGDEQFF TGTGCCAGCAATTACGCGGGAGATGAGCAGTTCTTC
TRBJ2-1 TRBV2 many NA CASSGQNNEQFF TGTGCCAGCAGTGGACAGAACAATGAGCAGTTCTTC
TRBJ2-7 TRBV19 NA NA CATSRTEAYEQYF TGTGCCACTTCTCGGACGGAAGCCTACGAGCAGTACTTC
TRBJ2-1 TRBV3-1 few NA CASSPGQPDNEQFF TGTGCCAGCAGCCCTGGACAGCCTGACAATGAGCAGTTCTTC
TRBJ2-2 TRBV4-2 NA NA CASSQGRVNTGELFF TGTGCCAGCAGCCAGGGAAGGGTTAACACCGGGGAGCTGTTTTTT
TRBJ1-2 TRBV6-1 few NA CASNPRGSNYGYTF TGTGCCAGCAATCCCAGGGGCAGCAACTATGGCTACACCTTC
TRBJ2-1 TRBV24-1 few TRBD2 CATSGTSGAYNEQFF TGTGCCACCAGTGGGACTAGCGGGGCATACAATGAGCAGTTCTTC
TRBJ2-4 TRBV12-3/TRBV12-4 NA TRBD1 CASSLGSQGAAKNIQYF TGTGCCAGCAGTTTAGGGAGCCAGGGGGCGGCCAAAAACATTCAGTACTTC
TRBJ2-3 TRBV11-2 few TRBD2 CASSYPGRLAGRTDTQYF TGTGCCAGCAGCTACCCAGGGAGACTAGCGGGGAGAACAGATACGCAGTATTTT
TRBJ2-1 TRBV3-1 many NA CASSASQFYNEQFF TGTGCCAGCAGCGCTAGTCAATTCTACAATGAGCAGTTCTTC
TRBJ2-3 TRBV24-1 few TRBD2 CATSRPSDRGGLADTQYF TGTGCCACCAGTAGGCCGTCGGATCGGGGAGGGCTAGCAGATACGCAGTATTTT
TRBJ2-2 TRBV7-9 many NA CASRVPGTGELFF TGTGCCAGCAGGGTTCCAGGAACCGGGGAGCTGTTTTTT
TRBJ2-1 TRBV7-3 many TRBD2 CASSSVDSGSYDEQFF TGTGCCAGCAGCTCCGTGGATAGCGGGAGTTACGATGAGCAGTTCTTC
TRBJ2-2 TRBV6-5 once TRBD2 CASSYSWRGASGELFF TGTGCCAGCAGTTACTCGTGGCGGGGGGCATCCGGGGAGCTGTTTTTT
TRBJ2-1 TRBV20-1 few TRBD2 CSARASGTPEQFF TGCAGTGCTAGGGCTAGCGGGACCCCTGAGCAGTTCTTC
TRBJ1-1 TRBV21-1 few NA CASSTGGSTEAFF TGTGCCAGCAGTACAGGGGGGAGCACTGAAGCTTTCTTT
TRBJ2-1 TRBV20-1 few NA CSAPLGVLNEQFF TGCAGTGCTCCCCTCGGGGTTTTGAATGAGCAGTTCTTC
TRBJ1-1 TRBV20-1 few NA CSASGPEETNTEAFF TGCAGTGCTAGTGGGCCAGAAGAAACGAACACTGAAGCTTTCTTT
TRBJ2-5 TRBV7-9 NA NA CASSLTERVTRGETQYF TGTGCCAGCAGCTTAACGGAGCGGGTCACACGAGGGGAGACCCAGTACTTC
TRBJ2-5 TRBV18 NA NA CASSPERQGRETQYF TGTGCCAGCTCACCAGAAAGGCAGGGGAGAGAGACCCAGTACTTC
TRBJ2-2 TRBV24-1 NA NA CATSYRDGPDTGELFF TGTGCCACCAGTTACCGGGACGGGCCCGACACCGGGGAGCTGTTTTTT
TRBJ2-7 TRBV15 few NA CATSREGTSEQYF TGTGCCACCAGCAGAGAGGGGACTTCCGAGCAGTACTTC
TRBJ2-1 TRBV12-3/TRBV12-4 many NA CASSLRGNNEQFF TGTGCCAGCAGTTTGCGGGGAAACAATGAGCAGTTCTTC
TRBJ2-4 TRBV20-1 once NA CSATDREEAKNIQYF TGCAGTGCTACTGACAGGGAGGAAGCCAAAAACATTCAGTACTTC
TRBJ2-7 TRBV18 NA NA CASSPKGREYEQYF TGTGCCAGCTCACCAAAGGGCAGGGAATACGAGCAGTACTTC
TRBJ2-4 TRBV4-1 NA NA CASSQGLALTALTKNIQYF TGCGCCAGCAGCCAGGGGTTAGCACTAACGGCCCTAACCAAAAACATTCAGTACTTC
TRBJ2-3 TRBV7-8 few NA CASSPETGHLPTDTQYF TGTGCCAGCAGCCCCGAGACAGGCCACCTACCCACAGATACGCAGTATTTT
TRBJ1-2 TRBV10-3 few TRBD1 CAITQGDGYTF TGTGCCATCACGCAGGGGGATGGCTACACCTTC
TRBJ2-1 TRBV12-3/TRBV12-4 few TRBD1 CASGTGISEQFF TGTGCCAGCGGGACAGGGATTAGTGAGCAGTTCTTC
TRBJ2-3 TRBV3-1 NA NA CASSQVRSTTDTQYF TGTGCCAGCAGCCAAGTGAGGTCTACCACAGATACGCAGTATTTT
TRBJ2-5 TRBV7-9 NA NA CASSRTARQETQYF TGTGCCAGCAGCCGGACAGCCAGACAAGAGACCCAGTACTTC
TRBJ1-2 TRBV15 few NA CATSRRQGNYGYTF TGTGCCACCAGCAGACGGCAGGGGAACTATGGCTACACCTTC
TRBJ1-1 TRBV10-3 few NA CAIGGSGTEAFF TGTGCCATCGGGGGTTCTGGCACTGAAGCTTTCTTT
TRBJ1-3 TRBV10-3 few NA CAIRLSSGNTIYF TGTGCCATCAGATTAAGCTCTGGAAACACCATATATTTT
TRBJ2-1 TRBV11-1 NA NA CASSLVTLASSYNEQFF TGTGCCAGCAGCTTAGTGACGCTAGCCAGCTCCTACAATGAGCAGTTCTTC
TRBJ2-1 TRBV5-6 few NA CASSLGSGRLYNEQFF TGTGCCAGCAGCTTGGGGTCGGGCCGCTTATACAATGAGCAGTTCTTC
TRBJ2-2 TRBV10-2 NA NA CASSVILGGTGELFF TGCGCCAGCAGCGTCATCTTAGGGGGCACCGGGGAGCTGTTTTTT
TRBJ1-1 TRBV12-3/TRBV12-4 many NA CASTYRVNTEAFF TGTGCCAGCACCTACAGGGTTAACACTGAAGCTTTCTTT
TRBJ2-1 TRBV12-3/TRBV12-4 NA NA CASSSGADYNEQFF TGTGCCAGCAGTTCGGGAGCGGACTACAATGAGCAGTTCTTC
TRBJ2-1 TRBV28 NA NA CASSLPAFNEQFF TGTGCCAGCAGTTTACCGGCCTTCAATGAGCAGTTCTTC
TRBJ2-7 TRBV28 NA NA CASSSVGDYSYEQYF TGTGCCAGCAGTTCTGTTGGCGACTACTCCTACGAGCAGTACTTC
TRBJ2-5 TRBV10-3 many NA CAISGSEETQYF TGTGCCATCAGTGGTTCAGAAGAGACCCAGTACTTC
TRBJ2-1 TRBV21-1 many NA CASSKLDTNYNEQFF TGTGCCAGCAGCAAATTGGATACCAACTACAATGAGCAGTTCTTC
TRBJ2-2 TRBV7-9 few NA CASSLVLPTGELFF TGTGCCAGCAGCTTGGTGCTTCCCACCGGGGAGCTGTTTTTT
TRBJ2-3 TRBV28 few TRBD2 CASSWRGASDTQYF TGTGCCTCGAGTTGGCGGGGGGCTTCAGATACGCAGTATTTT
TRBJ2-7 TRBV2 NA NA CASSTLVGLSTHYEQYF TGTGCCAGCAGTACCCTAGTCGGACTTAGCACCCACTACGAGCAGTACTTC
TRBJ2-3 TRBV5-1 few TRBD2 CASSPPLAGGSADTQYF TGCGCCAGCAGCCCCCCCCTCGCGGGAGGTTCGGCAGATACGCAGTATTTT
TRBJ2-7 TRBV6-5 NA NA CASSSNRGSYEQYF TGTGCCAGCAGTTCCAACAGAGGCTCCTACGAGCAGTACTTC
TRBJ2-3 TRBV2 NA TRBD2 CACSFGLAGSFTVTDTQYF TGTGCCTGCAGTTTCGGACTAGCGGGGTCTTTTACCGTGACAGATACGCAGTATTTT
TRBJ2-1 TRBV10-3 few NA CATSPTTDVGQFF TGTGCCACCAGTCCAACGACAGATGTAGGGCAGTTCTTC
TRBJ2-7 TRBV12-3/TRBV12-4 few NA CASSSRGNYEQYF TGTGCCAGCAGTTCCAGGGGCAACTACGAGCAGTACTTC
TRBJ2-7 TRBV4-1 NA NA CASSQGMGVGSLGEQYF TGCGCCAGCAGCCAAGGGATGGGGGTGGGGTCCTTGGGCGAGCAGTACTTC
TRBJ1-2 TRBV6-5 few TRBD1 CASSYSGLTGAYGYTF TGTGCCAGCAGTTACTCCGGTTTGACAGGGGCATATGGCTACACCTTC
TRBJ2-4 TRBV6-1 NA TRBD1 CASRATGENIQYF TGTGCCAGCAGGGCCACAGGGGAAAACATTCAGTACTTC
TRBJ2-1 TRBV19 NA NA CASSPTSSSGGWNTIWDEQFF TGTGCCAGTAGTCCCACCAGTAGTAGCGGAGGGTGGAATACTATCTGGGATGAGCAGTTCTTC
TRBJ1-4 TRBV7-6 many NA CASSLTGRLYEKLFF TGTGCCAGCAGCTTAACAGGGAGGCTTTATGAAAAACTGTTTTTT
TRBJ1-1 TRBV12-3/TRBV12-4 few NA CASSFGRASTEAFF TGTGCCAGCAGTTTTGGCAGGGCGAGCACTGAAGCTTTCTTT
TRBJ1-1 TRBV7-9 few TRBD1 CASSKDRGPTEAFF TGTGCCAGCAGCAAGGACAGGGGGCCCACTGAAGCTTTCTTT
TRBJ2-6 TRBV12-3/TRBV12-4 few NA CASSQDIGAGANVLTF TGTGCCAGCAGCCAGGACATAGGCGCTGGGGCCAACGTCCTGACTTTC